This TCR beta chain was captured in a study of OX40 agonist ivuxolimab in advanced cancers. Whole-study findings and limits: Some patients without response likewise showed low normalized clonal expansion.

Sequenced by immunoSEQ multiplex PCR; TCRdb stores in-frame clones only, minus some. The sample has around 28,000 clones, more than 85% seen once. Of note for this clone: As yet, its antigen is unknown.

The sequenced sample was CD4+ or CD8+ T cells sorted from blood, obtained in a trial of the OX40 agonist ivuxolimab. The clonotype was recovered from an adult with an advanced solid tumor such as melanoma, head and neck, liver or kidney cancer.

CDR3: CASSSRGQGSYIGAQETQYF. DNA for the CDR3: TGTGCCAGCAGTTCCCGCGGACAGGGTTCTTATATTGGGGCCCAAGAGACCCAGTACTTC. V usage is TRBV5-8 and J usage is TRBJ2-5; 8 bases line up with TRBD1. The CDR3 loop spans 20 amino acids. Germline assignment: CDR1 SGHTS and CDR2 YDEGEE. Germline trimming cut 5 bases from V and 1 base from J; bases unmatched to any gene: 22.